A selection of T cell receptor beta chains follows, all from one sample in a study of blood T cell repertoires in COVID-19. Assay used: immunoSEQ multiplex PCR; TCRdb lists only in-frame clones, some missing. The sample yields roughly 250,000 clones, roughly 90% seen once. The specimen sequenced was PBMCs or T cells enriched from blood (not recorded which). The receptor source for this set is a woman aged 40 to 49 with acute COVID-19. CDR3s include the opening cysteine and the closing phenylalanine or tryptophan. Fields, in order: J gene, clone size, V gene, D gene, CDR3 length, CDR3 DNA, CDR3 protein. A D gene is named only where the DNA matches it firmly. Size is omitted from some rows. Given values are once, few, many or a class for expanded clones.

>TRBJ1-1|.|TRBV18|.|14
TGTGCCAGCTCACAGGGTGGACAAGGGACTGAAGCTTTCTTT
CASSQGGQGTEAFF
>TRBJ2-3|.|TRBV5-6|TRBD2|17
TGTGCCAGCAGCTTGGTGGGATCTAGCGGGGGCACAGATACGCAGTATTTT
CASSLVGSSGGTDTQYF
>TRBJ1-2|.|TRBV7-2|.|14
TGTGCCAGCAGACTTACGCGGCAGTACTATGGCTACACCTTC
CASRLTRQYYGYTF
>TRBJ2-7|.|TRBV9|TRBD2|14
TGTGCCAGCAGCCGTAGCGGGAGGGAATACGAGCAGTACTTC
CASSRSGREYEQYF
>TRBJ2-1|once|TRBV5-6|TRBD1|16
TGTGCCAGCAGTCTCCCGACAGGGGTGGGATACAATGAGCAGTTCTTC
CASSLPTGVGYNEQFF
>TRBJ2-5|.|TRBV14|TRBD2|17
TGTGCCAGCAGCCTCAGGACTAGCGGGGGGGTCCAAGAGACCCAGTACTTC
CASSLRTSGGVQETQYF
>TRBJ2-5|.|TRBV28|.|16
TGTGCCAGCAGTTTTCGGGGAATCGCGTCGAAGATGACCCAGTACTTC
CASSFRGIASKMTQYF
>TRBJ1-1|.|TRBV4-1|.|15
TGCGCCAGCAGCCAAGCTTTAGGCGGGACCACTGAAGCTTTCTTT
CASSQALGGTTEAFF
>TRBJ2-7|.|TRBV6-5|.|14
TGTGCCAGCCACAAAGGGGCAGGGGCCTACGAGCAGTACTTC
CASHKGAGAYEQYF
>TRBJ1-6|few|TRBV19|TRBD1|16
TGTGCCAGCCAAGAATGGGACAGGGGATTATATTCACCCCTCCACTTT
CASQEWDRGLYSPLHF
>TRBJ1-1|.|TRBV29-1|.|13
TGCAGCGTCCAGGACACAAGGAACACTGAAGCTTTCTTT
CSVQDTRNTEAFF
>TRBJ1-2|.|TRBV5-1|.|16
TGCGCCAGCAAACCCATGAGATCAGGGAAGAGCTATGGCTACACCTTC
CASKPMRSGKSYGYTF
>TRBJ1-4|.|TRBV6-5|.|15
TGTGCCAGCAAAAACGACAGAGCAACTAATGAAAAACTGTTTTTT
CASKNDRATNEKLFF
>TRBJ1-6|.|TRBV27|.|15
TGTGCCAGCAGTGGGAGGCTCTCCTATAATTCACCCCTCCACTTT
CASSGRLSYNSPLHF
>TRBJ2-1|.|TRBV28|.|13
TGTGCCAGCAGTTGGGGGGTTACGAATGAGCAGTTCTTC
CASSWGVTNEQFF
>TRBJ1-1|once|TRBV11-2|TRBD1|13
TGTGCCAGCAGCCCGGACAGGGTGAACACAGCTTTCTTT
CASSPDRVNTAFF
>TRBJ1-4|.|TRBV25-1|.|15
TGTGCCAGCAGTGAATCAACAGGGCTTAATGAAAAACTGTTTTTT
CASSESTGLNEKLFF
>TRBJ1-1|.|TRBV5-5|.|14
TGTGCCAGCAGCTTATTGACAGTGGACACTGAAGCTTTCTTT
CASSLLTVDTEAFF
>TRBJ1-4|.|TRBV28|TRBD1|14
TGTGCCAGCAGTTTAGAGGCAGGGGGCAGGGAACTGTTTTTT
CASSLEAGGRELFF
>TRBJ2-3|.|TRBV6-2/TRBV6-3|.|12
TGTGCCAGCAGATACACCCAGGGAACGCAGTATTTT
CASRYTQGTQYF
>TRBJ2-4|.|TRBV5-1|TRBD1|16
TGCGCCAGCAGCTTGGGAGGACAGGGGGCACGGAACATTCAGTACTTC
CASSLGGQGARNIQYF
>TRBJ2-1|.|TRBV5-4|.|14
TGTGCCAGCAGCGGACCAGGGTCCTACAATGAGCAGTTCTTC
CASSGPGSYNEQFF